A single sample gave rise to the 23 T cell receptor beta chains below, sequenced in a study of cytomegalovirus exposure and HLA in healthy donors. In the PCR, 60 Vbeta and 13 Jbeta primers were used. Produced via immunoSEQ multiplex PCR; TCRdb's table is partial and in-frame only. The sample carries under 90,000 clones, 75% to 80% recorded once. Sample: PBMCs. The receptors shown here come from a man aged 40-49 years in good health and CMV-seronegative.

The genes are TRBV7-2 and TRBJ1-1, with TRBD1 matching 8 bases. The junction had 4 bases not matched to a gene; V was cut back by 5 bases and J by 5 bases. Looked up from germline, CDR1 is SGHTA and CDR2 is FQGNSA. This CDR3 has 13 amino acids. Written as DNA, the CDR3 is TGTGCCAGCAGCGCAGGACAGGGAACTGAAGCTTTCTTT. The encoded protein is CASSAGQGTEAFF.

This clone was seen a handful of times. This chain uses TRBV7-8 with TRBJ2-1; 11 bases are a match to TRBD2. The ends lost 4 bases at V and 5 bases at J; junction bases unmatched: 7. Germline-derived CDR1 and CDR2 are SGHVS and FQNEAQ. The CDR3 is 16 residues long. Here the CDR3 DNA reads TGTGCCAGCAGCTCCGAACTAGCGGGGGCCAACAATGAGCAGTTCTTC. Translated, it gives CASSSELAGANNEQFF.

This chain connects TRBV6-5 to TRBJ1-1; 7 bases map to TRBD1. J was trimmed by 0 bases and V by 6 bases; bases with no gene match: 7. Per the germline V gene, CDR1 is MNHEY and CDR2 is SVGAGI. This CDR3 is 15 amino acids long. The CDR3 is CASRPLQGVNTEAFF. In nucleotides, the CDR3 is TGTGCCAGCAGACCTCTCCAGGGGGTGAACACTGAAGCTTTCTTT.

The chain combines TRBV27 with TRBJ2-7; D is unresolved. This CDR3 region has 10 residues. Trimming took off 10 bases at V and 7 bases at J, with 11 bases between the two ends. Germline V CDR1 and CDR2: MNHEY, SMNVEV (reference sequence). The CDR3 sequence is CAIKPREQYF. As DNA, the CDR3 is TGTGCCATCAAACCTAGGGAGCAGTACTTC.

The count of this clone is one. The rearrangement links TRBV7-8 to TRBJ1-4; 9 positions agree with TRBD1. Germline V lookup: CDR1 SGHVS, CDR2 FQNEAQ. V shed 5 bases and J 10 bases; nucleotides not matched to a gene: 2. The CDR3 length is 12 residues. CDR3 region: CASSPTGGKLFF. For the CDR3, the DNA is TGTGCCAGCAGCCCGACAGGGGGAAAACTGTTTTTT. Using reference TRBV7-8 and TRBJ1-4 for the parts outside the CDR3, the full variable domain is GAGVSQSPRYKVAKRGQDVALRCDPISGHVSLFWYQQALGQGPEFLTYFQNEAQLDKSGLPSDRFFAERPEGSVSTLKIQRTQQEDSAVYLCASSPTGGKLFFGSGTQLSVL.

V and J are TRBV6-1 and TRBJ2-3; 15 bases match TRBD2. Unmatched junction bases numbered 0, after V lost 4 bases and J lost 4 bases. Germline V gene sequence: CDR1 MNHNS, CDR2 SASEGT. The CDR3 runs to 15 residues. The CDR3 sequence: CASSGTSGGADTQYF. The CDR3 DNA is TGTGCCAGCAGTGGGACTAGCGGGGGGGCAGATACGCAGTATTTT.

V and J are TRBV11-2 and TRBJ2-1; 15 positions match TRBD2. With V trimmed by 5 bases and J by 16 bases, 9 bases remained unmatched. CDR1 SGHAT and CDR2 FQNNGV come from the germline V gene. This CDR3 is 14 amino acids long. The CDR3 here is CASSTWTSGGARFF. As DNA, the CDR3 is TGTGCCAGCAGCACTTGGACTAGCGGGGGGGCCCGATTCTTC.

J is TRBJ1-2 and V is TRBV7-9; 9 bases are shared with TRBD1. V shed 6 bases, J shed 8 bases, and the junction held 4 bases outside the gene matches. The CDR3 sequence is 12 residues long. Per germline, CDR1 SEHNR and CDR2 FQNEAQ (reference sequence). The CDR3 nucleotides read TGTGCCAGCAGGCCAACAGGGGGCGGCTACACCTTC. It encodes CASRPTGGGYTF.

The chain carries TRBV9 and TRBJ1-1; 8 positions match TRBD1. Trimming at V came to 7 bases and at J to 0 bases, leaving 17 bases not matched to a gene. Germline CDR1 and CDR2: SGDLS and YYNGEE. The CDR3 runs 18 residues. The CDR3 is CASSRRQGPSCMNTEAFF. CDR3 nucleotide sequence: TGTGCCAGCTCCCGACGACAGGGGCCATCATGTATGAACACTGAAGCTTTCTTT.

The CDR3 DNA reads TGTGCCAGCATGTTACAGGGGAGATCCTACGAGCAGTACTTC. Translated, it gives CASMLQGRSYEQYF. This chain links TRBV6-1 with TRBJ2-5, with 7 bases that match TRBD1. Judging by the DNA end, TRBJ2-7 fits better; the J call may be wrong. This CDR3 is 14 amino acids long. Looked up from germline, CDR1 is MNHNS and CDR2 is SASEGT.

The CDR3 nucleotides are TGTGCCAGCAGCGGACAGATGAACACTGAAGCTTTCTTT. It codes for CASSGQMNTEAFF. V is TRBV11-2 and J is TRBJ1-1, with D perhaps matching TRBD1 (6 bases). Germline V lookup: CDR1 SGHAT, CDR2 FQNNGV. V lost 5 bases, J lost 0 bases, and 7 bases lay in between. The CDR3 consists of 13 residues.

The V gene is TRBV29-1, the J gene TRBJ1-2; D call uncertain. The V gene lost 3 bases and the J gene lost 4 bases, with 12 bases spanning the gap. CDR1 and CDR2 (germline): SQVTM, ANQGSEA. The CDR3 has 13 amino acids. The CDR3 here is CSVDFTEFYGYTF. The CDR3 DNA follows: TGCAGCGTTGATTTTACAGAGTTCTATGGCTACACCTTC.

The J gene is TRBJ1-5, the V gene TRBV2; maybe TRBD1 (6 bases). Trimming removed 5 bases from V and 4 bases from J, with 9 bases in between. The CDR3 length is 13 residues. From germline, CDR1 is SNHLY and CDR2 FYNNEI. CDR3 sequence reads: CASSRGANQPQHF. CDR3 sequence (DNA): TGTGCCAGCAGTCGGGGGGCGAATCAGCCCCAGCATTTT.

This chain uses TRBV30 with TRBJ1-5, with 9 bases that match TRBD1. The CDR3 length is 14 residues. Germline V gene lookup returns CDR1 GTSNPN and CDR2 SVGIG (reference sequence). V lost 2 bases to trimming and J lost 11 bases; unmatched junction nucleotides: 10. The CDR3: CAWSPGTGSKAQHF. Here the CDR3 DNA reads TGTGCCTGGAGTCCCGGGACAGGGTCTAAGGCCCAGCATTTT.

The chain couples TRBV5-1 to TRBJ1-6; no firm D call. The V and J ends lost 6 bases and 8 bases respectively, with 15 bases between them. CDR1 is SGHRS, CDR2 YFSETQ, per germline. The CDR3 contains 14 residues. CDR3 loop: CASNLNSGDSPLHF. The CDR3 DNA reads TGCGCCAGCAACCTTAACTCAGGTGATTCACCCCTCCACTTT.

The CDR3 sequence: CASSFDRRYEQYF. CDR3 nucleotide sequence: TGTGCCAGCAGCTTTGACAGACGGTACGAGCAGTACTTC. V usage is TRBV7-8 and J usage is TRBJ2-7, with a weak D call TRBD1 (5 bases). The CDR3 length is 13 residues. CDR1 is SGHVS, CDR2 FQNEAQ, per germline. V lost 3 bases and J lost 4, with 10 bases in between.

The CDR3 loop is CASSTGTGSLTLQETQYF. The CDR3 DNA is TGCGCCAGCAGCACGGGGACAGGGTCCCTAACCTTGCAAGAGACCCAGTACTTC. The chain carries TRBV5-1 and TRBJ2-5, with 9 bases lining up with TRBD1. This CDR3 has 18 residues. V was clipped by 4 bases and J by 2 bases; unmatched bases: 15. Germline V CDR1 and CDR2: SGHRS, YFSETQ.

About this clone: An end of the junction does not agree with germline; a read error may underlie this. This chain joins TRBV7-7 and TRBJ2-5, with D perhaps TRBD2 (5 bases). Per germline, CDR1 SSHAT and CDR2 FNYEAQ (reference sequence). The CDR3 extends over 15 amino acids. CDR3 sequence (DNA): TGTGCTAGCAGCTTAGCGTCGGGTATGGGAGAGACCCAGTACTTC. Protein: CASSLASGMGETQYF.

The rearrangement uses TRBV5-1 and TRBJ2-5; 9 bases are a match to TRBD2. Trimming cost V 2 bases and J 4 bases; bases outside gene matches: 9. Germline CDR1 and CDR2: SGHRS and YFSETQ. The CDR3 extends over 16 amino acids. The CDR3: CASSFPRGGGGETQYF. The CDR3 nucleotides read TGCGCCAGCAGCTTCCCTCGCGGGGGGGGAGGAGAGACCCAGTACTTC.

The gene calls are TRBV18 and TRBJ1-1; 10 nucleotides line up with TRBD1. J gave up 1 base and V 4 bases, and 3 bases lay outside the gene matches. The CDR3 contains 15 residues. From germline, CDR1 is KGHSH and CDR2 LQKENI. This CDR3 is CASSRTGGQNTEAFF. The CDR3 DNA follows: TGTGCCAGCTCACGGACAGGGGGTCAGAACACTGAAGCTTTCTTT. The entire variable domain, with the rest obtained from reference TRBV18 and TRBJ1-1, is as follows: NAGVMQNPRHLVRRRGQEARLRCSPMKGHSHVYWYRQLPEEGLKFMVYLQKENIIDESGMPKERFSAEFPKEGPSILRIQQVVRGDSAAYFCASSRTGGQNTEAFFGQGTRLTVV.

The chain links TRBV5-1 to TRBJ2-5, with unresolved D. The V end lost 1 base, the J end lost 5 bases, and 12 bases lay between the germline ends. The CDR3 has 14 residues. The germline gives CDR1 SGHRS, CDR2 YFSETQ. CDR3 amino acids: CASSLLQDRETQYF. The CDR3 nucleotides are TGCGCCAGCAGCTTGCTCCAGGATAGGGAGACCCAGTACTTC.

This clone was detected a few times. The chain links TRBV4-3 to TRBJ1-6; maybe TRBD1 (6 bases). The CDR3 is 16 residues long. The germline CDR1 and CDR2 sequences are LGHNA and YSLEER. V lost 3 bases, J lost 9 bases, and 18 bases lay in between. CDR3 protein: CASSHAQTGIGSPLHF. The DNA for the CDR3 is TGCGCCAGCAGCCATGCCCAAACAGGGATCGGTTCACCCCTCCACTTT.

This clone was counted at least ten times. This chain links TRBV4-3 with TRBJ2-7; TRBD1 agrees at 10 bases. This CDR3 comprises 17 residues. Germline V lookup: CDR1 LGHNA, CDR2 YSLEER. J gave up 3 bases and V 4 bases, and 12 bases lay outside the gene matches. The CDR3 loop is CASSPSRLDRGLYEQYF. In DNA, the CDR3 is TGCGCCAGCAGCCCCTCAAGATTAGACAGGGGGCTCTACGAGCAGTACTTC.